This TCR beta chain was identified in a study of cytomegalovirus exposure and HLA in healthy donors. Regarding the study as a whole: Whilst most TCR sequences proved rare, a subset of public TCRs occurred across many donors.

Primers: 60 Vbeta forward and 13 Jbeta reverse. Clones were read by immunoSEQ multiplex PCR, and TCRdb kept only the in-frame ones, dropping some. The sample has under 150,000 clones, roughly 72% seen once. About this clone: Its antigen is still unknown.

The V and J ends lost 3 bases and 6 bases, in that order; junction bases with no gene match: 7. Germline CDR1 is SEHNR and CDR2 is FQNEAQ (reference sequence). The CDR3 spans 14 residues. The sample was PBMCs. The source of this sequence is a woman aged 45 to 65 in good health and CMV-seronegative. The chain recombines TRBV7-9 with TRBJ1-1, with TRBD1 identical over 7 bases. CDR3: CASSFTQGVPEAFF. As DNA, the CDR3 is TGTGCCAGCAGCTTCACTCAGGGGGTTCCTGAAGCTTTCTTT. The full variable domain, rest sourced from reference TRBV7-9 and TRBJ1-1, is DTGVSQNPRHKITKRGQNVTFRCDPISEHNRLYWYRQTLGQGPEFLTYFQNEAQLEKSRLLSDRFSAERPKGSFSTLEIQRTEQGDSAMYLCASSFTQGVPEAFFGQGTRLTVV.